This T cell receptor beta chain was documented in a study of somatic mutations in cytotoxic T cells in rheumatoid arthritis. Study-wide points: With approximately 66 patients examined, under 10 had a largest CD8+ clone exceeding 20% of CD8+ cells.

V was pared by 8 bases and J by 1 base, with 5 bases of the junction left unmatched. The CDR3 totals 16 residues. The germline CDR1 and CDR2 sequences are SGDLS and YYNGEE. Profiling relied on immunoSEQ multiplex PCR, and the TCRdb table lists in-frame clones only, not all of them. Of roughly 18,000 clones in the sample, over 60% were seen once. Turning to this clone: Its antigen is not identified.

V is TRBV9 and J is TRBJ2-2, with 13 bases lining up with TRBD2. The specimen was CD8+ T cells sorted from blood. The sequence was obtained from an adult with rheumatoid arthritis. The CDR3 nucleotides read TGTGCCAGTGGACTAGCGGGGGTGCGGAACACCGGGGAGCTGTTTTTT. It translates to CASGLAGVRNTGELFF.